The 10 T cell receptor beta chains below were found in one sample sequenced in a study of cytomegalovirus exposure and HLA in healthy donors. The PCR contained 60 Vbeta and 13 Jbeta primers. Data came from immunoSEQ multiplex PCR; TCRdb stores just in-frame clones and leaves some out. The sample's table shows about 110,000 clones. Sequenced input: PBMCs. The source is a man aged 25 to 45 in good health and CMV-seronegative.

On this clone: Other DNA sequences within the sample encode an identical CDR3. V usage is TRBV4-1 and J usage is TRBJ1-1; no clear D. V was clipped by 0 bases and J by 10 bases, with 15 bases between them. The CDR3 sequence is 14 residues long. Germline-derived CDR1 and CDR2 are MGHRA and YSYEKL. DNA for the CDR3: TGCGCCAGCAGCCAAGATCGGCTCGGGGAAGGAGCTTTCTTT. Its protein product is CASSQDRLGEGAFF.

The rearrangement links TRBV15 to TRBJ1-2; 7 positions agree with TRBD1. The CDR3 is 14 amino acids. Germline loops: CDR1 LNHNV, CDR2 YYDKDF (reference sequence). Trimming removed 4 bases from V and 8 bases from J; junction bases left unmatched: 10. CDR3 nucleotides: TGTGCCACCAGCACCGGGGGAACAGGGGCCGGCTACACCTTC. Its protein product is CATSTGGTGAGYTF.

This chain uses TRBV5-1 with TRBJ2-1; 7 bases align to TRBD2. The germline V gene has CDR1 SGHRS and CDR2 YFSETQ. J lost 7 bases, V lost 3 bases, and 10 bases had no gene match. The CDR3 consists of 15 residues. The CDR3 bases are TGCGCCAGCAGCTCTCTGTTAGCGGGCGGGAATGAGCAGTTCTTC. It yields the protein CASSSLLAGGNEQFF.

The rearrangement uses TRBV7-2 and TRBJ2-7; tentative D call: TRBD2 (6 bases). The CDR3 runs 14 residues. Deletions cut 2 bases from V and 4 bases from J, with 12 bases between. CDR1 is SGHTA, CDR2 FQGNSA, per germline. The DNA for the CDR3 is TGTGCCAGCAGCTTAACGGGGGTCGGTTACGAGCAGTACTTC. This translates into CASSLTGVGYEQYF.

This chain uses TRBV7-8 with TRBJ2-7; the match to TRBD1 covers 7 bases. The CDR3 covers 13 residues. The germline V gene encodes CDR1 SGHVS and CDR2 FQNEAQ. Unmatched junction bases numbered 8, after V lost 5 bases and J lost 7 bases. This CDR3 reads CASSPAGGREQYF. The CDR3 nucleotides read TGTGCCAGCAGCCCCGCAGGGGGAAGGGAGCAGTACTTC.

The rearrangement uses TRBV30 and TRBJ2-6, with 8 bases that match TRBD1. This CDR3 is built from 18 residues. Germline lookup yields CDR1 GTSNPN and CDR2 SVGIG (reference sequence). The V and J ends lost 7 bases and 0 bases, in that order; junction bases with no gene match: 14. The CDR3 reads CASRMRDRITSGANVLTF. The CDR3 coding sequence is TGTGCCTCGCGGATGCGGGACAGGATCACCTCTGGGGCCAACGTCCTGACTTTC.

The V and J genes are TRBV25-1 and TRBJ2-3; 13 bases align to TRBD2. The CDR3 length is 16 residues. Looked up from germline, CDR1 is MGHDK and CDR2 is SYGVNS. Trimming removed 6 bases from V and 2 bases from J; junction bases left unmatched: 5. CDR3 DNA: TGTGCCAGCAGCCCGGGACTAGCGGGGAACACAGATACGCAGTATTTT. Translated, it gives CASSPGLAGNTDTQYF.

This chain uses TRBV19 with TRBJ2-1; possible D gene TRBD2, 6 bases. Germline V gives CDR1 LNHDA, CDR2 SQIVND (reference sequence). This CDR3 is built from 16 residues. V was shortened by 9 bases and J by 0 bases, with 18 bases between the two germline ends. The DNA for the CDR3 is TGTGCCAGCTTGAGGACGGCGACTAGCTCCTACAATGAGCAGTTCTTC. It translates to CASLRTATSSYNEQFF. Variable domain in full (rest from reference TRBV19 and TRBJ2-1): DGGITQSPKYLFRKEGQNVTLSCEQNLNHDAMYWYRQDPGQGLRLIYYSQIVNDFQKGDIAEGYSVSREKKESFPLTVTSAQKNPTAFYLCASLRTATSSYNEQFFGPGTRLTVL.

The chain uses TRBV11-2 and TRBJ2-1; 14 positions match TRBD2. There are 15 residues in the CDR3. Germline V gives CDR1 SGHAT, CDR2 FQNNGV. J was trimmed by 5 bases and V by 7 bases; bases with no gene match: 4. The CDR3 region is CASTRGLAGDNEQFF. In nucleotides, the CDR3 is TGTGCCAGCACCCGGGGACTAGCGGGGGACAATGAGCAGTTCTTC.

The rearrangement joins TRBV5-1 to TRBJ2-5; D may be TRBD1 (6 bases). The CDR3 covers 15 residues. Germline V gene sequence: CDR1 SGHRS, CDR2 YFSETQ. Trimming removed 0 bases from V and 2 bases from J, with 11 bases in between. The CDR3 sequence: CASSLGQGHQETQYF. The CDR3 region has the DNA TGCGCCAGCAGCTTGGGCCAGGGACATCAAGAGACCCAGTACTTC.